The 19 T cell receptor beta chains below come from one sample, sequenced in a study of shared clonotypes between healthy human individuals. TCRdb's copy holds only in-frame clones and misses some; the assay was immunoSEQ multiplex PCR. Found here are around 980,000 clones, around 78% of them singletons; the top ten hold more than 0.55%. The sample taken for sequencing was memory CD4+ T cells from PBMCs. Specified subset: CD45RA-negative fraction. All receptors come from a man in his late teens or twenties in good health. Some clones in this sample may be carry-over from other donors' samples.

The chain links TRBV21-1 to TRBJ2-3; the table's TRBD1 call for D was not verified on the DNA. TRBV21-1 counts as a pseudogene. The CDR3 has 15 residues. The CDR3: CASSKEHSGGNTQYF. Written as DNA, the CDR3 is TGTGCCAGCAGCAAAGAGCATTCAGGGGGAAATACGCAGTATTTT.

The CDR3 loop is CASSLAEGMNTEAFF. Written as DNA, the CDR3 is TGCGCCAGCAGCTTGGCCGAGGGTATGAACACTGAAGCTTTCTTT. This sequence joins TRBV5-1 and TRBJ1-1; D remains ambiguous. The CDR3 consists of 15 residues. CDR1 SGHRS and CDR2 YFSETQ come from the germline V gene. V was shortened by 0 bases and J by 0 bases, with 9 bases between the two germline ends.

J is TRBJ2-3 and V is TRBV28; D may be TRBD1 (5 bases). The CDR3 extends over 14 amino acids. V was trimmed by 3 bases and J by 6 bases, leaving 13 bases between them. CDR1 and CDR2 from the germline V gene are MDHEN and SYDVKM. CDR3 in amino acids: CASSFSQGSDTQYF. The CDR3 DNA reads TGTGCCAGCAGTTTCTCCCAGGGATCCGATACGCAGTATTTT.

The chain uses TRBV7-9 and TRBJ1-1; tentative D call: TRBD1 (5 bases). Germline V gene data show CDR1 as SEHNR and CDR2 as FQNEAQ (reference sequence). V was pared by 5 bases and J by 1 base, with 11 bases between. The CDR3 totals 14 residues. CDR3 amino acids: CASSQRTGNTEAFF. In nucleotides, the CDR3 is TGTGCCAGCAGCCAGAGAACAGGGAACACTGAAGCTTTCTTT.

The V and J genes are TRBV7-9 and TRBJ2-6; D not certain. The CDR3 totals 14 residues. Germline V gives CDR1 SEHNR, CDR2 FQNEAQ (reference sequence). V gave up 1 base and J gave up 2 bases, with 3 bases separating them. This CDR3 reads CASSLVPGANVLTF. CDR3 in DNA: TGTGCCAGCAGCTTAGTACCTGGGGCCAACGTCCTGACTTTC.

The chain couples TRBV28 to TRBJ1-5, with D perhaps matching TRBD1 (5 bases). The length of the CDR3 is 15 residues. V lost 10 bases, J lost 0 bases, and 16 bases lay in between. CDR1 MDHEN and CDR2 SYDVKM come from the germline V gene. The chain's CDR3 is CATIRGDFSNQPQHF. Written as DNA, the CDR3 is TGTGCCACCATACGTGGGGACTTTAGCAATCAGCCCCAGCATTTT.

A single count supports this clone. The chain has TRBV29-1 and TRBJ1-2; D is possibly TRBD1 (5 bases). Looked up from germline, CDR1 is SQVTM and CDR2 is ANQGSEA. Trimming removed 7 bases from V and 3 bases from J, with 15 bases in between. The CDR3 length is 13 residues. The CDR3 nucleotides are TGCAGCGCCACGGAGGGGACTGACTATGGCTACACCTTC. This codes for CSATEGTDYGYTF.

This clone was observed a single time. The J gene is TRBJ2-7, the V gene TRBV28; no clear D gene. V was shortened by 6 bases and J by 0 bases, with 12 bases between the two germline ends. The length of the CDR3 is 14 residues. Germline CDR1 MDHEN, CDR2 SYDVKM. The CDR3 DNA reads TGTGCCAGCAGAAAAGGTGGCAACTCCTACGAGCAGTACTTC. Translated, it gives CASRKGGNSYEQYF.

The chain joins TRBV7-8 to TRBJ2-4, with 8 positions matching TRBD2. In germline, CDR1 is SGHVS, CDR2 FQNEAQ. Trimming took 5 bases from V and 3 from J; bases not matched to a gene: 9. The CDR3 contains 16 residues. The CDR3 protein is CASSPRRSGSKNIQYF. The CDR3 DNA sequence: TGTGCCAGCAGCCCCCGTAGGAGCGGGAGCAAAAACATTCAGTACTTC.

V and J are TRBV7-9 and TRBJ2-3, with TRBD2 identical over 12 bases. Germline CDR1 reads SEHNR; CDR2 reads FQNEAQ (reference sequence). The CDR3 length is 17 residues. J gave up 2 bases and V 4 bases, and 7 bases lay outside the gene matches. The CDR3 coding sequence is TGTGCCAGCAGCTCCTCGACTAGCGGGAGTACCACAGATACGCAGTATTTT. It is translated as CASSSSTSGSTTDTQYF.

The genes are TRBV18 and TRBJ2-7; D possibly corresponds to TRBD2 (5 bases). V lost 0 bases to trimming and J lost 0 bases, with 12 bases between them. The CDR3 extends over 16 amino acids. Germline V lookup: CDR1 KGHSH, CDR2 LQKENI. The CDR3 sequence is CASSPPRASRSYEQYF. The CDR3, as DNA: TGTGCCAGCTCACCACCGAGGGCGTCTCGCTCCTACGAGCAGTACTTC.

V is TRBV7-3 and J is TRBJ2-7; D unresolved. Germline-derived CDR1 and CDR2 are SGHTA and FQGTGA. The CDR3 runs 13 residues. V gave up 5 bases and J gave up 5 bases, with 13 bases separating them. CDR3 sequence (DNA): TGTGCCAGCAGCCCCAGTGTGGGGAACGAGCAGTACTTC. This sequence encodes CASSPSVGNEQYF.

A single count supports this clone. The chain joins TRBV6-4 to TRBJ2-7; D may be TRBD2 (5 bases). The ends were cut back, 4 bases at V and 3 bases at J, with 10 bases in the middle. Germline V gene sequence: CDR1 MRHNA, CDR2 SNTAGT. The CDR3 consists of 13 residues. This chain's CDR3 is CASSVHRGYEQYF. The CDR3 bases are TGTGCCAGCAGTGTACATCGGGGCTACGAGCAGTACTTC.

The chain couples TRBV6-1 to TRBJ2-3; tentative D call: TRBD1 (5 bases). The length of the CDR3 is 15 residues. V lost 1 base, J lost 2 bases, and 10 bases lay in between. Germline V lookup: CDR1 MNHNS, CDR2 SASEGT. The CDR3 DNA sequence: TGTGCCAGCAGTGAAGTTGGACACCTCACAGATACGCAGTATTTT. Residues: CASSEVGHLTDTQYF.

The J gene is TRBJ1-1, the V gene TRBV4-3; TRBD1 is a possible D gene (5 bases). The CDR3 consists of 16 residues. Germline assignment: CDR1 LGHNA and CDR2 YSLEER. The germline V and J ends were trimmed by 0 bases and 1 base, with 12 bases remaining between them. The CDR3 DNA follows: TGCGCCAGCAGCCAAGATTTCGGGGCAAAGAACACTGAAGCTTTCTTT. This sequence encodes CASSQDFGAKNTEAFF.

This clone was observed once. V usage is TRBV18 and J usage is TRBJ1-5; D is possibly TRBD1 (5 bases). CDR3 length equals 14 residues. V lost 3 bases to trimming and J lost 5 bases, with 11 bases between them. The germline CDR1 and CDR2 sequences are KGHSH and LQKENI. The CDR3 DNA sequence: TGTGCCAGCTCACCCCAGGGTATGTATCAGCCCCAGCATTTT. Amino acids: CASSPQGMYQPQHF.

This sequence joins TRBV19 and TRBJ2-7; D unresolved. V dropped 5 bases and J dropped 2 bases, with 13 bases sitting between them. The CDR3 covers 14 residues. Germline CDR1 and CDR2: LNHDA and SQIVND (reference sequence). DNA for the CDR3: TGTGCCAGTAGTGACCGGACCCCTCCCTACGAGCAGTACTTC. As protein: CASSDRTPPYEQYF.

This CDR3 reads CASSQDATDRAGANVLTF. In DNA, the CDR3 is TGCGCCAGCAGCCAAGATGCCACCGACAGGGCCGGGGCCAACGTCCTGACTTTC. V is TRBV4-3 and J is TRBJ2-6; 7 positions match TRBD1. Germline V gene sequence: CDR1 LGHNA, CDR2 YSLEER. The CDR3 loop spans 18 amino acids. J lost 4 bases, V lost 0 bases, and 9 bases had no gene match.

V gene TRBV2 combines with J gene TRBJ1-2, with 9 bases lining up with TRBD1. Trimming took 3 bases from V and 6 from J; bases not matched to a gene: 5. Per germline, CDR1 SNHLY and CDR2 FYNNEI. The CDR3 is 14 amino acids. The CDR3 coding sequence is TGTGCCAGCAGTGATAACAGGGGGCGGGATGGCTACACCTTC. Its protein product is CASSDNRGRDGYTF.